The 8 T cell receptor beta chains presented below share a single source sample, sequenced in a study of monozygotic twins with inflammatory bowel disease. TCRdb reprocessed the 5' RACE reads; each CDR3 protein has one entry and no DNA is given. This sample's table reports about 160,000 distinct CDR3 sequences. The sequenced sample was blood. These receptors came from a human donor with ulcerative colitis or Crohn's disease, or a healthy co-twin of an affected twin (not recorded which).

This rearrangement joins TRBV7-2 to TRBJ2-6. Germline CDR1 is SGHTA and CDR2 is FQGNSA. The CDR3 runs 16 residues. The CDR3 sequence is CASSSRVTTGANVLTF.

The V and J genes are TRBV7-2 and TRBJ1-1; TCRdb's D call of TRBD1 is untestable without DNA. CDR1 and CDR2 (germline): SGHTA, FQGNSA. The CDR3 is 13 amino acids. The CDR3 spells CASSPRQTREAFF. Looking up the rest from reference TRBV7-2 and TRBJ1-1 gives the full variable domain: GAGVSQSPSNKVTEKGKDVELRCDPISGHTALYWYRQSLGQGLEFLIYFQGNSAPDKSGLPSDRFSAERTGGSVSTLTIQRTQQEDSAVYLCASSPRQTREAFFGQGTRLTVV.

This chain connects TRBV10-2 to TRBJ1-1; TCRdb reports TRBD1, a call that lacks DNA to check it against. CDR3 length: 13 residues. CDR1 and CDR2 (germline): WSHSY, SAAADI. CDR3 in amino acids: CASSESGGTEAFF.

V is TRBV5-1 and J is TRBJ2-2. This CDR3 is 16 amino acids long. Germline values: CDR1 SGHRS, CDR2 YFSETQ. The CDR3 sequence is CASTTEIIANTGELFF.

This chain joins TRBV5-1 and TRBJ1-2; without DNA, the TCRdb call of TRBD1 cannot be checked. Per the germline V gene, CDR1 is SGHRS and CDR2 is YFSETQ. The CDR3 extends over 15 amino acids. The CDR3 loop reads CASSIGQGTNYGYTF.

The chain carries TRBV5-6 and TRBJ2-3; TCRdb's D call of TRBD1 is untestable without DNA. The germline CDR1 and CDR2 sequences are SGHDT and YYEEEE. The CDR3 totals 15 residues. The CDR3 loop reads CASSLGRGSTDTQYF.

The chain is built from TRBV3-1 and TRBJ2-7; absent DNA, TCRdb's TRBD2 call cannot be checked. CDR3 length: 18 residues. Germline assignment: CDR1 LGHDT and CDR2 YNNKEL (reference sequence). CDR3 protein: CASSQDTPTSGSSYEQYF.

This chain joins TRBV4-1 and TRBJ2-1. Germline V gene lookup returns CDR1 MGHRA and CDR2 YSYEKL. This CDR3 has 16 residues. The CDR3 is CASSHFGGGSYNEQFF.